This T cell receptor (beta chain) was sequenced during a study of cytomegalovirus exposure and HLA in healthy donors. 13 Jbeta primers and 60 Vbeta primers were used for the PCR. This table comes from immunoSEQ multiplex PCR, and its TCRdb copy is limited to in-frame clones, with some not included. The sample lists 150,000 or so clones, under 80% seen once, with approximately 4.3% in the top ten. The TCR was taken from a man aged 18 to 30 in good health and CMV-seropositive. Input material: PBMCs.

Here the CDR3 reads CASSSTRTAIHSYEQYF. DNA for the CDR3: TGTGCCAGCAGCTCGACGAGGACAGCTATTCACTCCTACGAGCAGTACTTC. This chain uses TRBV7-9 with TRBJ2-7; possible D gene TRBD1, 6 bases. Germline V gene lookup returns CDR1 SEHNR and CDR2 FQNEAQ (reference sequence). This CDR3 is 17 amino acids long. V was pared by 4 bases and J by 0 bases, with 19 bases between.